The 25 T cell receptor beta chains listed next were all sequenced from one sample in a study of a mutant IDH1 vaccine in newly diagnosed glioma. These receptors are not linked to any known antigen. The time point: week 5, during vaccination. Vaccinated patients received 300 ug of mutant IDH1 20-mer peptide per dose, with topical imiquimod. Assay used: immunoSEQ multiplex PCR; TCRdb lists only in-frame clones, some missing. Counted here are 75,000 to 80,000 clones, around nine tenths occurring once; the ten biggest clones make up about 0.6%. The specimen comprised PBMCs, sampled from a glioma patient whose treatment included an IDH1 peptide vaccine. The receptor source for this set is a woman aged 45 to 65 with glioma.

The chain joins TRBV19 to TRBJ1-1; D gene unclear. The length of the CDR3 is 14 residues. From germline, CDR1 is LNHDA and CDR2 SQIVND (reference sequence). Trimming pared 3 bases from V and 1 base from J, leaving 9 bases between. The CDR3 DNA is TGTGCCAGTAGTATTGAACACCGGAACACTGAAGCTTTCTTT. Amino acid sequence: CASSIEHRNTEAFF.

The chain joins TRBV5-8 to TRBJ1-5, with D perhaps TRBD1 (5 bases). Trimming shortened V by 0 bases and J by 4 bases, and 14 bases separated the two germline ends. Per the germline V gene, CDR1 is SGHTS and CDR2 is YDEGEE. The CDR3 runs to 16 residues. The CDR3 loop reads CASSLAAGTWNQPQHF. The CDR3 bases are TGTGCCAGCAGCTTGGCCGCCGGGACTTGGAATCAGCCCCAGCATTTT.

The CDR3 DNA follows: TGTGCCAGCTCACCACAGGGACAGGGGGCCGTGAATGAGCAGTTCTTC. Translated, it gives CASSPQGQGAVNEQFF. The chain employs TRBV18 and TRBJ2-1, with 12 bases lining up with TRBD1. In germline, CDR1 is KGHSH, CDR2 LQKENI. The length of the CDR3 is 16 residues. V shed 1 base and J 7 bases; nucleotides not matched to a gene: 5. Combining the CDR3 with reference TRBV18 and TRBJ2-1 gives the whole variable domain NAGVMQNPRHLVRRRGQEARLRCSPMKGHSHVYWYRQLPEEGLKFMVYLQKENIIDESGMPKERFSAEFPKEGPSILRIQQVVRGDSAAYFCASSPQGQGAVNEQFFGPGTRLTVL.

The chain links TRBV11-3 to TRBJ2-7, with 8 bases identical to TRBD1. Germline CDR1 reads SGHNT; CDR2 reads YENEEA. The V and J ends lost 4 bases and 0 bases, in that order; junction bases with no gene match: 2. This CDR3 has 14 residues. This chain's CDR3 is CASSYRGDSYEQYF. As DNA, the CDR3 is TGTGCCAGCAGCTACAGGGGGGACTCCTACGAGCAGTACTTC.

This clone has a single count. The rearrangement links TRBV9 to TRBJ1-2, with a tentative D call TRBD1 (5 bases). V was clipped by 3 bases and J by 2 bases, with 11 bases between them. The CDR3 length is 14 residues. CDR1 is SGDLS and CDR2 is YYNGEE in the germline V gene. The CDR3 DNA is TGTGCCAGCAGCGGGGGACGGATAAACTATGGCTACACCTTC. Its translation: CASSGGRINYGYTF.

This chain links TRBV10-3 with TRBJ2-1, with 9 bases aligning to TRBD2. CDR3 length: 16 amino acids. CDR1 and CDR2 (germline): ENHRY, SYGVKD. V shed 6 bases, J shed 2 bases, and the junction held 8 bases outside the gene matches. CDR3: CAISWVAGVPYNEQFF. CDR3 DNA: TGTGCCATCAGCTGGGTAGCGGGAGTTCCCTACAATGAGCAGTTCTTC.

The rearrangement uses TRBV28 and TRBJ2-7; TRBD1 agrees at 7 bases. Germline assignment: CDR1 MDHEN and CDR2 SYDVKM. This CDR3 region has 15 residues. The V and J ends lost 6 bases and 3 bases, in that order; junction bases with no gene match: 11. The CDR3 bases are TGTGCCAGCAGCTCTTTCGACAGGGCTTACTACGAGCAGTACTTC. Translated: CASSSFDRAYYEQYF.

The rearrangement joins TRBV6-4 to TRBJ1-5; D may be TRBD1 (5 bases). Germline V gives CDR1 MRHNA, CDR2 SNTAGT. This CDR3 comprises 15 residues. Deletions cut 0 bases from V and 3 bases from J, with 9 bases between. The CDR3: CASSDSAGHNQPQHF. In DNA form, the CDR3 reads TGTGCCAGCAGTGACTCGGCAGGACACAATCAGCCCCAGCATTTT.

V usage is TRBV6-1 and J usage is TRBJ1-1; D might be TRBD1 (5 bases). CDR3 length equals 14 residues. Germline V lookup: CDR1 MNHNS, CDR2 SASEGT. Trimming left V 10 bases short and J 0 bases short, with 15 bases between. The CDR3 DNA reads as TGTGCCATCGAAACCGGGACCCTGAACACTGAAGCTTTCTTT. Translating it yields CAIETGTLNTEAFF.

The rearrangement links TRBV30 to TRBJ2-5; D tentatively fits TRBD1 or TRBD2 (5 bases each). This CDR3 is built from 14 residues. Trimming cost V 0 bases and J 5 bases, with 13 bases left between them. The germline V gene encodes CDR1 GTSNPN and CDR2 SVGIG (reference sequence). The CDR3 DNA reads TGTGCCTGGAGTGTACTTCACGGGGCGGAGACCCAGTACTTC. Residues: CAWSVLHGAETQYF.

The chain employs TRBV29-1 and TRBJ2-2, with 7 bases identical to TRBD1. Germline CDR1 SQVTM, CDR2 ANQGSEA. V lost 7 bases, J lost 1 base, and 3 bases stayed unmatched. This CDR3 has 13 amino acids. The CDR3 is CSAGTVNTGELFF. The CDR3 DNA is TGCAGCGCCGGGACAGTGAACACCGGGGAGCTGTTTTTT.

This chain joins TRBV6-5 and TRBJ1-3, with 7 positions matching TRBD1. CDR3 length: 14 amino acids. The V and J ends lost 5 bases and 3 bases, in that order; junction bases with no gene match: 4. The germline CDR1 and CDR2 sequences are MNHEY and SVGAGI. As DNA, the CDR3 is TGTGCCAGCAGTGCACAGGGGTATGGAAACACCATATATTTT. Amino acids: CASSAQGYGNTIYF.

The chain uses TRBV7-9 and TRBJ2-3, with 10 bases fitting TRBD1. CDR3 length: 15 amino acids. Germline loops: CDR1 SEHNR, CDR2 FQNEAQ (reference sequence). Germline trimming cut 3 bases from V and 9 bases from J; bases unmatched to any gene: 9. The CDR3 region has the DNA TGTGCCAGCAGCTTGGGGACAGGGGTTATGTCCACGCAGTATTTT. This translates into CASSLGTGVMSTQYF. The full variable domain, in which reference TRBV7-9 and TRBJ2-3 provide the parts outside the CDR3, is DTGVSQNPRHKITKRGQNVTFRCDPISEHNRLYWYRQTLGQGPEFLTYFQNEAQLEKSRLLSDRFSAERPKGSFSTLEIQRTEQGDSAMYLCASSLGTGVMSTQYFGPGTRLTVL.

This sequence joins TRBV28 and TRBJ1-4; D gene ambiguous. Trimming took 3 bases from V and 14 from J, leaving 10 bases between them. This CDR3 has 11 amino acids. Germline values: CDR1 MDHEN, CDR2 SYDVKM. CDR3 residues: CASSLSRGLFF. In DNA, the CDR3 is TGTGCCAGCAGTTTGAGTAGAGGGCTGTTTTTT.

This chain connects TRBV11-3 to TRBJ1-1, with D tentatively TRBD1 (6 bases). The V and J ends lost 5 bases and 1 base respectively, with 17 bases between them. Germline CDR1 reads SGHNT; CDR2 reads YENEEA. This CDR3 contains 16 residues. For the CDR3, the DNA is TGTGCCAGCAGCGCCCGGACAGTTCGGGGGAACACTGAAGCTTTCTTT. Translating it yields CASSARTVRGNTEAFF.

The chain combines TRBV11-2 with TRBJ1-1; TRBD1 aligns across 9 bases. Germline CDR1 SGHAT, CDR2 FQNNGV. The CDR3 runs to 18 residues. The V gene end was trimmed by 2 bases and the J gene end by 4 bases; junction bases not matched to a gene: 14. The CDR3 here is CASSLRGINRGLATEAFF. DNA for the CDR3: TGTGCCAGCAGCTTAAGGGGAATCAACAGGGGGCTCGCCACTGAAGCTTTCTTT. Together with reference TRBV11-2 and TRBJ1-1, the CDR3 gives the full variable domain: EAGVAQSPRYKIIEKRQSVAFWCNPISGHATLYWYQQILGQGPKLLIQFQNNGVVDDSQLPKDRFSAERLKGVDSTLKIQPAKLEDSAVYLCASSLRGINRGLATEAFFGQGTRLTVV.

The chain uses TRBV19 and TRBJ1-5; D perhaps matches TRBD1 (6 bases). Germline CDR1 LNHDA, CDR2 SQIVND (reference sequence). The ends were cut back, 3 bases at V and 6 bases at J, with 15 bases in the middle. The CDR3 covers 15 residues. The CDR3 DNA follows: TGTGCCAGTAGTATGAGGGGGGTCCTGCCTCAGCCCCAGCATTTT. Residues: CASSMRGVLPQPQHF.

The rearrangement joins TRBV6-1 to TRBJ1-5; 7 bases fit TRBD1. The J segment lost 2 bases and the V segment lost 6 bases, leaving 1 base of the junction unmatched. The CDR3 covers 13 residues. The germline V gene encodes CDR1 MNHNS and CDR2 SASEGT. This CDR3 is CASSRGGNQPQHF. The CDR3 nucleotides are TGTGCCAGCAGCAGGGGGGGCAATCAGCCCCAGCATTTT.

The chain's CDR3 is CASRAGQGESTGELFF. The CDR3 region has the DNA TGTGCCAGCAGGGCTGGACAGGGGGAGAGCACCGGGGAGCTGTTTTTT. This sequence joins TRBV25-1 and TRBJ2-2; 10 bases are a match to TRBD1. Germline-derived CDR1 and CDR2 are MGHDK and SYGVNS. The CDR3 runs 16 residues. With V trimmed by 6 bases and J by 4 bases, 8 bases remained unmatched.

V usage is TRBV5-5 and J usage is TRBJ2-1; 10 bases line up with TRBD2. Germline V gene data show CDR1 as SGHKS and CDR2 as YYEKEE (reference sequence). The CDR3 sequence is 15 residues long. The trim removed 0 bases at V and 10 bases at J, leaving 7 bases unmatched. CDR3 residues: CASSLAPSGSGEQFF. In DNA form, the CDR3 reads TGTGCCAGCAGCTTGGCTCCTAGCGGGAGTGGCGAGCAGTTCTTC.

The chain links TRBV7-2 to TRBJ2-1; D is unresolved. The length of the CDR3 is 13 residues. Between the trimmed V and J ends, which lost 5 bases and 10 bases, there was a span of 15 bases. CDR1 SGHTA and CDR2 FQGNSA come from the germline V gene. The CDR3 region is CASSLMTVSEQFF. The CDR3 DNA reads TGTGCCAGCAGCCTTATGACGGTATCGGAGCAGTTCTTC.

This chain links TRBV5-1 with TRBJ2-5; TRBD1 aligns across 7 bases. The length of the CDR3 is 18 residues. Germline V gene sequence: CDR1 SGHRS, CDR2 YFSETQ. V shed 0 bases, J shed 2 bases, and the junction held 13 bases outside the gene matches. This CDR3 is CASSLALIRDRTQETQYF. The CDR3 DNA reads as TGCGCCAGCAGCTTGGCTCTCATACGGGACAGAACTCAAGAGACCCAGTACTTC. The whole variable domain, filled in from reference TRBV5-1 and TRBJ2-5, reads KAGVTQTPRYLIKTRGQQVTLSCSPISGHRSVSWYQQTPGQGLQFLFEYFSETQRNKGNFPGRFSGRQFSNSRSEMNVSTLELGDSALYLCASSLALIRDRTQETQYFGPGTRLLVL.

This chain connects TRBV10-3 to TRBJ2-1; 11 bases fit TRBD2. Germline CDR1 ENHRY, CDR2 SYGVKD. The V gene end was trimmed by 0 bases and the J gene end by 9 bases; junction bases not matched to a gene: 10. This CDR3 is 17 amino acids long. CDR3 DNA sequence: TGTGCCATCAGTGAGTCCGAGGTGCTAGCGGGAGGTTCTGAGCAGTTCTTC. It is translated as CAISESEVLAGGSEQFF.

V usage is TRBV18 and J usage is TRBJ2-1; D is unclear. The germline gives CDR1 KGHSH, CDR2 LQKENI. CDR3 size: 13 residues. V was pared by 4 bases and J by 5 bases, with 9 bases between. Here the CDR3 DNA reads TGTGCCAGCTCACAACGACGTGACAATGAGCAGTTCTTC. Residues: CASSQRRDNEQFF.

V is TRBV7-2 and J is TRBJ2-5; D is undetermined. The DNA end is a closer match to TRBJ2-7, so the J assignment may be wrong. CDR1 is SGHTA and CDR2 is FQGNSA in the germline V gene. There are 15 residues in the CDR3. CDR3 amino acids: CASSSPLGLSYEQYF. CDR3 DNA: TGTGCCAGCAGCTCGCCTTTGGGTCTTTCCTACGAGCAGTACTTC.